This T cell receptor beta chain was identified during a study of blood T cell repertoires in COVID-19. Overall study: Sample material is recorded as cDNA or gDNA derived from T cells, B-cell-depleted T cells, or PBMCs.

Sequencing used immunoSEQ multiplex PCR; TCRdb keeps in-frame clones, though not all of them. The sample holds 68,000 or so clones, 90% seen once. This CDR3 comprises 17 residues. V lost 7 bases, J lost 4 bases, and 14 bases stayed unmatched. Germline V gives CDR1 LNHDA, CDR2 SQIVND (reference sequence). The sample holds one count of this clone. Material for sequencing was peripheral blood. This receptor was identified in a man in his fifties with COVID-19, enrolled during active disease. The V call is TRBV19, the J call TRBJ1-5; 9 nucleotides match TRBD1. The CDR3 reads CASNSLIGTGFNQPQHF. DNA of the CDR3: TGTGCCAGTAACTCATTGATTGGGACAGGGTTTAATCAGCCCCAGCATTTT. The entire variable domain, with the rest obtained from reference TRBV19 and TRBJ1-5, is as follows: DGGITQSPKYLFRKEGQNVTLSCEQNLNHDAMYWYRQDPGQGLRLIYYSQIVNDFQKGDIAEGYSVSREKKESFPLTVTSAQKNPTAFYLCASNSLIGTGFNQPQHFGDGTRLSIL.